What follows is one T cell receptor beta chain and its context. The antigen it recognizes is unknown. One base away there is no much larger clone; base qualities are not given. The cohort comprised 666 healthy bone marrow donors. At the time of sampling, every cohort member was nominally healthy, though immune exposures that went unrecorded were likely present. The donor was CMV seronegative and was included in the group of approximately 350 seronegative cohort members. Each donor provided a peripheral blood sample, and peripheral blood mononuclear cells were used for TCR beta sequencing. Genomic DNA extraction from the blood cell samples was performed with the Qiagen DNeasy Blood Extraction Kit. These data come from a study of cytomegalovirus exposure and HLA in healthy donors (dated by TCRdb to 2016 to 2017). With regard to the full study: In an earlier analysis of 587 of the donors, approximately 300 Gb of sequence data and roughly 100 million unique TCR beta sequences from 180 million or so T cells were reported. Roughly 300 gigabases of sequencing data and around 80 million unique TCR sequences made up an early release that covered under 750 HLA-typed donors. The genetic ancestry cluster associated with self-reported Caucasian donors included over 65% of the 398 genotyped donors. The study aimed to test whether signatures of past pathogen exposure could be identified by cataloging public T cell receptors. Using immunosequencing, the study profiled T cell repertoires from 550 to 750 subjects and related those repertoires to cytomegalovirus serostatus. Along with the roughly 710-subject first cohort, a separate validation cohort of over 90 different subjects was used. To predict cytomegalovirus infection status, the study combined high-throughput TCR immunosequencing, statistical association of individual TCRs with disease status, and machine learning. To study patterns of TCR occurrence, a later analysis re-analyzed previously published TCR beta repertoires from around 670 donors and added high-resolution HLA genotyping. Rather than drawing on any new phenotypic data, the later analysis identified candidate immune exposures from TCR beta sequences and the way those sequences occurred across donors. To decide whether each TCR beta V gene segment behaved as functional or pseudogenic, an earlier analysis of fewer than 750 of the donors relied on high-throughput TCR beta sequencing. Donor age, sex, ethnicity and CMV serostatus were compiled together with the repertoire data. Genome-wide SNP genotypes for about three fifths of the roughly 700 donors were used in a later genetic analysis, which treated that subset as a discovery cohort. All discovery cohort repertoires had been generated using a single sequencing platform. Class I and class II HLA loci were covered by the typing at four-digit resolution. Typing coverage differed by locus: A, B, C, DRB1 and DQB1 were typed in roughly 620-630 donors, DQA1 in roughly 510, DPA1 in around 600, and DPB1 in around 440. Four to six DR-DQ haplotypes were handled as single units for association and clustering, since linkage in the cohort was strong. Across under 500 genotyped donors of the cohort, an average of about 200,000 unique TCR beta nucleotide sequences per donor were sequenced, and approximately 19% of those sequences were non-productive.

Findings and caveats that apply to the study as a whole: A further reported finding was that TCR beta sequences accurately predicted the HLA-A and HLA-B alleles for most subjects in the first cohort. In an earlier analysis of 587 of the donors, most TCR beta V segments were observed in productive rearrangements about 90% or about 30% of the time, broadly matching IMGT annotations. The earlier analysis of approximately 540 of the donors excluded some 15 rarely observed V segments, including chromosome 9 orphons, because counts were too low. Only TCR beta chains were sequenced in this cohort, and the absence of alpha or paired-chain data limited detectable features. A later analysis found that most CMV-associated TCR beta chains appeared HLA-restricted, with HLA associations seemingly driven largely by CMV exposure. CMV serostatus was the only immune exposure information available for the cohort. Presence/absence analyses assumed roughly uniform sequencing depth across donors, an assumption that may not hold. Compared with equally common non-associated chains, HLA-associated TCR beta chains in a later analysis were more clonally expanded and had lower generation probabilities. V-gene and J-gene trimming of TCR beta chains was associated with a missense DCLRE1C variant in a later genetic analysis, and the association was replicated in an independent cohort. In the study, around 150 TCR beta chains were listed as associated with cytomegalovirus. In both the original and validation cohorts, the classifier was reported to diagnose cytomegalovirus status with high specificity and sensitivity. When HLA alleles, especially DR and DQ, strongly co-occurred, TCR associations were difficult to assign to individual alleles. Some IMGT-functional V segments, including TRBV6-2 and TRBV6-3, could not be distinguished by the 87-base-pair reads and were therefore excluded. Because HLA typing was missing for some donors at each locus, association tests included only the typed subset. While some public TCRs were present in many individuals, most TCR sequences turned up only very rarely across donors. The sequencing pipeline was judged likely to have produced a cluster of highly shared sequence variants as a technical artifact. A few of the identified cytomegalovirus-associated TCR beta chains were confirmed in vitro to be specific for cytomegalovirus antigens. A later analysis reported that several top co-occurrence clusters appeared linked to parvovirus B19, influenza, CMV and Epstein-Barr virus. Compared with the roughly 700-donor mean, donors in an Asian-associated ancestry cluster had fewer N-insertions in productive TCRs, according to a later genetic analysis. Linkage disequilibrium might explain the correlated functional status among segregating V segments, but an unknown experimental factor could not be excluded. Specific HLA alleles were associated with over 15,000 TCR beta sequences at a false discovery rate of 0.05 in a later analysis. According to a later analysis, TCR association rates differed among HLA loci, with DRB1 alleles showing the most associated TCRs and HLA-C alleles showing the fewest. The authors suggested that the approach could potentially be generalized to other disease states and immunological phenotypes.

Libraries were made using the immunoSEQ multiplex PCR assay. For the multiplex PCR, a mixture combining 60 forward primers for TCR Vbeta segments and 13 reverse primers for TCR Jbeta segments was used. The CDR3 region of rearranged TCR beta genes was amplified from genomic DNA by a multiplex PCR assay. The Illumina HiSeq System was used to sequence the amplified TCR beta libraries as 87-base-pair reads. The source study handled its data this way. A later analysis counted 65 million to 90 million unique TCR beta chains across the 700 or so repertoires, and 10 million to 12 million of these chains were shared by at least two donors. Raw reads were error-corrected and collapsed into unique sequences with a nearest-neighbor algorithm that merged closely related sequences to remove PCR and sequencing errors. V, D and J gene segments were assigned by aligning CDR3 sequences to IMGT reference sequences. For a sequence to be retained, a match of at least six nucleotides to both a V gene segment and a J gene segment was required. A rearrangement counted as productive if the CDR3 had no stop codons and remained in frame with V and J, and every other rearrangement counted as non-productive. Following IMGT convention, CDR3 was defined as the stretch from the second conserved V-encoded cysteine up to the conserved J-encoded phenylalanine. In an earlier analysis of roughly 580 of the donors, sequences lacking an unambiguous match to a single V gene segment were excluded. In an earlier analysis of 587 of the donors, a V segment was called functional when productive rearrangements were above 56.7%, and segregating when the standard deviation between donors exceeded 5%. To diagnose cytomegalovirus status from the catalog of TCR beta chain sequences, a statistical classification framework was built. V and J gene assignment, in a later analysis, came from comparing TCR nucleotide sequences with IMGT/GENE-DB human TR gene sequences. In a later analysis, CDR3 sequences and most-parsimonious VDJ recombination scenarios were assigned using the TCRdist pipeline. A later analysis defined each TCR beta chain by its CDR3 amino acid sequence plus V-gene family, and excluded reads lacking a unique V-gene family. To address suspected cross-contamination and a sequencing artifact, a later analysis removed a few hundred highly shared, low-generation-probability nucleotide sequences. For each public chain, a later analysis derived a clonal expansion index from normalized ranks of inferred template counts within each repertoire. A later analysis computed generation probabilities with a VDJ recombination model fitted to out-of-frame rearrangements, and checked the results against IGoR. In a later analysis, TCR-TCR, TCR-HLA and TCR-CMV co-occurrence was scored with hypergeometric tests, and a repertoire-size bias correction was applied to TCR pairs. In a later analysis, false discovery rates were estimated by permuting HLA or CMV assignments 20 times. In a later analysis, co-occurring TCRs were grouped using DBSCAN, and TCRdist sequence similarity was added for clustering within HLA-allele-positive subsets. Repertoires with fewer than 30,000 or more than 120,000 public chains were left out of co-occurrence clustering, as were four to six repertoires with anomalous nucleotide sharing. TCRdb took this table from immuneACCESS and kept in-frame rearrangements with V and J called. Such tables lack part of the clones; where checked against another copy, unresolved V genes explain under half of the gap, and the rest is unexplained. The V and J calls and clone size come from that table; D and trimming were worked out from the DNA. For this sample there are over 150,000 clones; 75% to 85% appear just once. The ten top clones hold 13% of the sample.

Taken from cysteine to phenylalanine, the CDR3 has 14 residues. Only CDR3 DNA is held: 42 bases, read in frame from base 1. CDR1 is given as SNHLY and CDR2 as FYNNEI, both from the germline V gene. Trimming accounts for 5 bases at V and 5 bases at J, while the number of junction bases matched to no gene is 5. The rearranged chain carries TRBV2 and TRBJ1-3; TRBD1 fits 8 bases in the junction. This clonotype originated in a woman aged 45-65 years in good health and CMV-seronegative. The sample comprised PBMCs. Here the CDR3 is given as CASSQDRGRNTIYF. In nucleotide form, the sequence is TGTGCCAGCAGTCAAGACAGGGGAAGAAACACCATATATTTT.